The 16 T cell receptor beta chains listed next were all sequenced from one sample in a study of metastatic and nonmetastatic thyroid tumors. Prior to thyroid surgery, none of the patients had received any treatment. TCRdb re-clonotyped the PCR reads via MiXCR. The sample yields over 20,000 clones, about 28% seen once. Sequences were obtained from tumor tissue. The receptors here all came from a male donor with papillary thyroid cancer or a benign thyroid nodule (not recorded which). Some clones in this sample may be carry-over from other donors' samples.

For this clone: An end of the junction does not agree with germline; a read error may underlie this. The rearrangement joins TRBV28 to TRBJ2-3, with 7 bases fitting TRBD2. This CDR3 spans 14 amino acids. Germline V gene lookup returns CDR1 MDHEN and CDR2 SYDVKM. CDR3 in amino acids: CASSFLAVTDTHYF. CDR3 DNA: TGTGCCAGCAGTTTTCTAGCGGTTACAGATACGCATTATTTT.

This clone was counted many times. Other DNA sequences in this specimen translate into the identical CDR3. The gene calls are TRBV7-9 and TRBJ1-5; TRBD1 matches at 7 bases. With V trimmed by 2 bases and J by 2 bases, 0 bases remained unmatched. Germline V gene data show CDR1 as SEHNR and CDR2 as FQNEAQ (reference sequence). The CDR3 is 14 amino acids. Here the CDR3 DNA reads TGTGCCAGCAGCTTACAGGGGGGCAATCAGCCCCAGCATTTT. Its protein product is CASSLQGGNQPQHF.

Sample share makes this clone medium-sized. CDR3 loop: CSAIKGPYEQYF. In DNA form, the CDR3 reads TGCAGTGCCATAAAAGGACCCTACGAGCAGTACTTC. The V call is TRBV20-1, the J call TRBJ2-7, with D hard to call. The CDR3 has 12 amino acids. Trimming pared 6 bases from V and 2 bases from J, leaving 11 bases between. From germline, CDR1 is DFQATT and CDR2 SNEGSKA (reference sequence).

This clone turned up a few times. At one boundary the junction diverges from the germline segment, which might be a read error. The rearrangement joins TRBV6-8 to TRBJ2-3; 10 nucleotides match TRBD2. The CDR3 sequence is 15 residues long. Per the germline V gene, CDR1 is MNHGY and CDR2 is SAAAGT. The CDR3 bases are TGTGCCAGCAGTGACTCAGCGGGGGGGCCAGATACGCAGTATTTT. Residues: CASSDSAGGPDTQYF.

This clone has ten or more counts. The chain has TRBV11-3 and TRBJ2-3; the D is unclear. CDR3 length equals 14 residues. Trimming removed 6 bases from V and 2 bases from J, with 12 bases in between. Germline loops: CDR1 SGHNT, CDR2 YENEEA. CDR3: CASSVGPITDTQYF. The CDR3, as DNA: TGTGCCAGCAGTGTTGGACCCATCACAGATACGCAGTATTTT.

There are a few counts of this clone. The chain employs TRBV6-2 or TRBV6-3 and TRBJ2-3; the match to TRBD2 covers 7 bases. Germline CDR1 MNHEY, CDR2 SVGEGT. V shed 7 bases and J 0 bases; nucleotides not matched to a gene: 7. This CDR3 has 15 residues. The CDR3 is CASISASGSTDTQYF. CDR3 nucleotide sequence: TGTGCCAGCATTTCAGCTAGCGGTAGCACAGATACGCAGTATTTT.

V and J are TRBV10-1 and TRBJ2-2, with 7 bases fitting TRBD2. Trimming at V came to 8 bases and at J to 1 base, leaving 4 bases not matched to a gene. Germline lookup yields CDR1 WNHNN and CDR2 SYGVQD (reference sequence). The CDR3 contains 14 residues. The CDR3 sequence is CASSRTRNTGELFF. The CDR3 DNA is TGCGCCAGCTCCCGGACTAGGAACACCGGGGAGCTGTTTTTT.

Note on this clone: This clone may be a read error of a much larger clone one base away. This chain links TRBV5-1 with TRBJ2-3; D gene ambiguous. V lost 6 bases and J lost 2, with 7 bases in between. The CDR3 is 12 amino acids. CDR1 and CDR2 from the germline V gene are SGHRS and YFSETQ. The CDR3 coding sequence is TGCGCCAGCATCCAGACCACAGATACGCAGTATTTT. This sequence encodes CASIQTTDTQYF.

This sequence joins TRBV11-2 and TRBJ1-1; TRBD1 might be the D (6 bases). V was clipped by 0 bases and J by 4 bases, with 15 bases between them. The length of the CDR3 is 16 residues. Germline V gene sequence: CDR1 SGHAT, CDR2 FQNNGV. CDR3 DNA sequence: TGTGCCAGCAGCTTAGAGTGGGGGCTCCGAAGCACTGAAGCTTTCTTT. Translated, it gives CASSLEWGLRSTEAFF.

As concerns this clone: Its ends do not fully match the called genes, so a read error is possible. This chain uses TRBV12-3 or TRBV12-4 with TRBJ2-7; the match to TRBD1 covers 7 bases. CDR3 length: 13 amino acids. The DNA for the CDR3 is TGTGCCAGCTGTTTCGTTGGGACAGCCGAGCAGTACTTC. Protein product: CASCFVGTAEQYF.

This clone showed up many times. This CDR3 is CASSYAGTGNEQFF. The DNA for the CDR3 is TGTGCCAGCAGTTACGCCGGGACTGGTAATGAGCAGTTCTTC. This chain uses TRBV27 with TRBJ2-1; possibly TRBD2 for D (6 bases). V lost 4 bases to trimming and J lost 7 bases, with 14 bases between them. The CDR3 runs to 14 residues. CDR1 MNHEY and CDR2 SMNVEV come from the germline V gene (reference sequence).

This clone was seen just once. The chain recombines TRBV7-9 with TRBJ2-3; D call uncertain. Germline values: CDR1 SEHNR, CDR2 FQNEAQ (reference sequence). The germline V and J ends were trimmed by 5 bases and 0 bases, with 6 bases remaining between them. This CDR3 has 13 amino acids. The CDR3 DNA is TGTGCCAGCAGCCCCTCTAGCACAGATACGCAGTATTTT. Protein sequence: CASSPSSTDTQYF.

The chain has TRBV10-3 and TRBJ2-1; D not resolved. Trimming took off 7 bases at V and 4 bases at J, with 11 bases between the two ends. The CDR3 totals 13 residues. CDR1 ENHRY and CDR2 SYGVKD come from the germline V gene. CDR3 DNA: TGTGCCATCACGGCCAGCGAGTACAATGAGCAGTTCTTC. Protein: CAITASEYNEQFF.

In this sample, this clone turned up a few times. CDR3 DNA: TGTGCCAGCAGGCTTATGCCGGGACAGGGGCCCTACGAGCAGTACTTC. Translated, it gives CASRLMPGQGPYEQYF. The chain recombines TRBV6-1 with TRBJ2-7; 10 bases are shared with TRBD1. The V segment lost 6 bases and the J segment 2 bases; nucleotides outside the gene matches: 10. CDR3 length equals 16 residues. Germline V lookup: CDR1 MNHNS, CDR2 SASEGT.

This clone has just a few counts. This chain uses TRBV6-1 with TRBJ1-1; a weak D match, TRBD1 (5 bases). Trimming removed 6 bases from V and 0 bases from J, with 14 bases in between. Germline loops: CDR1 MNHNS, CDR2 SASEGT. The CDR3 contains 15 residues. The CDR3 bases are TGTGCCAGCAGGTACGCGGGGACCATGAACACTGAAGCTTTCTTT. This sequence encodes CASRYAGTMNTEAFF.

This clone was found a few times. The chain combines TRBV11-1 with TRBJ1-3, with a tentative D call TRBD1 (5 bases). The CDR3 sequence is 17 residues long. Germline V gene sequence: CDR1 SGHAT, CDR2 FQDESV (reference sequence). The V gene lost 0 bases and the J gene lost 2 bases, with 14 bases spanning the gap. The CDR3 spells CASSLAMQGGTGNTIYF. In DNA form, the CDR3 reads TGTGCCAGCAGCTTAGCGATGCAGGGAGGCACTGGAAACACCATATATTTT.